This TCR beta chain was sequenced for a study of blood T cell repertoires in COVID-19. For the study at large: Sites across the United States, Italy and Spain contributed samples from acute and convalescent COVID-19. PBMCs, B-cell-depleted T cells, or T cells provided the cDNA or gDNA that made up the material.

In the original workflow: Nucleated cell number was recorded as an estimate derived from reference gene primer amplification. Here immunoSEQ multiplex PCR was the method, and the copy in TCRdb shows in-frame clones only, minus some. V, J and clone size reflect that table, while D and trimming were determined from the DNA. The sample lists some 220,000 clones, 70% to 85% occurring once. The CDR3 consists of 14 residues. Looked up from germline, CDR1 is MNHEY and CDR2 is SVGAGI. V gave up 2 bases and J gave up 4 bases, with 6 bases separating them. Sequencing was done on a sample of peripheral blood. The chain couples TRBV6-5 to TRBJ2-6; possibly TRBD2 for D (5 bases). The receptor's source is a man between 45 and 60 years old with active or convalescent COVID-19. This CDR3 reads CASSYAGGANVLTF. CDR3 nucleotides: TGTGCCAGCAGTTACGCGGGCGGGGCCAACGTCCTGACTTTC.